The rows below give T cell receptor beta chains drawn from one sample of a study of blood T cell repertoires in COVID-19. Assay: immunoSEQ multiplex PCR; the TCRdb copy retains only in-frame clones and omits some. The sample contains around 300,000 clones, 88% of which appear only once. Sequencing was done on a sample of PBMCs or T cells enriched from blood (not recorded which). The receptors shown here come from a man aged 25-45 years who had recovered from COVID-19. Each CDR3 is given with its conserved first and last residue. Each record gives: D gene, J gene, V gene, clone size, CDR3 length, CDR3 protein, CDR3 DNA. A D gene is named only where the DNA matches it firmly. Some rows have no size entry. The others give once, few or many, or a class for an expanded clone.

D: .
J: TRBJ2-7
V: TRBV15
size: .
length: 13
CDR3: CATTAGRASEQYF
DNA: TGTGCCACCACTGCGGGAAGGGCGTCCGAGCAGTACTTC

D: .
J: TRBJ1-6
V: TRBV5-1
size: .
length: 17
CDR3: CASSLGPGDLYNSPLHF
DNA: TGCGCCAGCAGCTTGGGGCCAGGGGACCTTTATAATTCACCCCTCCACTTT

D: TRBD2
J: TRBJ2-1
V: TRBV20-1
size: .
length: 14
CDR3: CSASGLADYNEQFF
DNA: TGCAGTGCTAGTGGGCTAGCGGACTACAATGAGCAGTTCTTC

D: TRBD2
J: TRBJ2-5
V: TRBV18
size: .
length: 14
CDR3: CASSPSSGEETQYF
DNA: TGTGCCAGCTCACCTTCAAGCGGGGAAGAGACCCAGTACTTC

D: TRBD1
J: TRBJ2-7
V: TRBV13
size: .
length: 14
CDR3: CASSPGTGAYEQYF
DNA: TGTGCCAGCAGCCCGGGGACAGGGGCCTACGAGCAGTACTTC

D: .
J: TRBJ1-6
V: TRBV10-2
size: .
length: 16
CDR3: CASRNQGPTYNSPLHF
DNA: TGCGCCAGCAGGAACCAGGGGCCCACCTATAATTCACCCCTCCACTTT

D: .
J: TRBJ1-2
V: TRBV5-5
size: .
length: 15
CDR3: CASSLRQSLGYGYTF
DNA: TGTGCCAGCAGCCTCAGACAGTCCTTAGGGTATGGCTACACCTTC

D: .
J: TRBJ2-7
V: TRBV29-1
size: .
length: 14
CDR3: CSVSGGTGSYEQYF
DNA: TGCAGCGTATCGGGGGGGACAGGGAGCTACGAGCAGTACTTC

D: TRBD1
J: TRBJ1-2
V: TRBV10-2
size: .
length: 16
CDR3: CASSESGQAVVHGYTF
DNA: TGCGCCAGCAGTGAGTCTGGACAGGCTGTAGTTCATGGCTACACCTTC

D: TRBD1
J: TRBJ2-7
V: TRBV12-3/TRBV12-4
size: once
length: 13
CDR3: CASKGTGTYEQYF
DNA: TGTGCCAGCAAAGGGACAGGGACCTACGAGCAGTACTTC

D: TRBD2
J: TRBJ2-4
V: TRBV11-2
size: .
length: 13
CDR3: CASSPGLENIQYF
DNA: TGTGCCAGCAGCCCGGGACTAGAGAACATTCAGTACTTC

D: TRBD2
J: TRBJ2-2
V: TRBV5-1
size: .
length: 15
CDR3: CASSLRGGNTGELFF
DNA: TGCGCCAGCAGCTTACGCGGGGGAAACACCGGGGAGCTGTTTTTT

D: .
J: TRBJ1-4
V: TRBV5-1
size: .
length: 14
CDR3: CASSLSRVDEKLFF
DNA: TGCGCCAGCAGCTTGAGCAGGGTTGACGAAAAACTGTTTTTT

D: .
J: TRBJ2-3
V: TRBV2
size: .
length: 13
CDR3: CASSELQASTQYF
DNA: TGTGCCAGCAGTGAACTACAGGCCAGTACGCAGTATTTT

D: .
J: TRBJ1-1
V: TRBV4-2
size: once
length: 15
CDR3: CASSQGPGGNTEAFF
DNA: TGTGCCAGCAGCCAAGGCCCAGGAGGGAACACTGAAGCTTTCTTT

D: .
J: TRBJ1-4
V: TRBV25-1
size: .
length: 14
CDR3: CASRESTTNEKLFF
DNA: TGTGCCAGCAGGGAGAGTACAACTAATGAAAAACTGTTTTTT

D: .
J: TRBJ2-1
V: TRBV12-3/TRBV12-4
size: .
length: 12
CDR3: CASRHPNNEQFF
DNA: TGTGCCAGCAGACACCCAAACAATGAGCAGTTCTTC

D: .
J: TRBJ1-3
V: TRBV7-9
size: .
length: 15
CDR3: CASSFGQGPGNTIYF
DNA: TGTGCCAGCAGCTTTGGGCAGGGCCCTGGAAACACCATATATTTT

D: .
J: TRBJ2-1
V: TRBV6-5
size: .
length: 13
CDR3: CASSQTTAYEQFF
DNA: TGTGCCAGCAGTCAAACTACCGCCTATGAGCAGTTCTTC

D: .
J: TRBJ1-1
V: TRBV30
size: .
length: 14
CDR3: CAWSVGGGNTEAFF
DNA: TGTGCCTGGAGTGTAGGCGGGGGTAACACTGAAGCTTTCTTT

D: TRBD1
J: TRBJ2-1
V: TRBV5-1
size: .
length: 15
CDR3: CASSSPGQGFNEQFF
DNA: TGCGCCAGCAGCTCTCCGGGACAGGGGTTCAATGAGCAGTTCTTC

D: TRBD1
J: TRBJ1-6
V: TRBV11-2
size: few
length: 15
CDR3: CASSPDTGVRSPLHF
DNA: TGTGCCAGCAGCCCCGACACAGGGGTTCGCTCACCCCTCCACTTT

D: .
J: TRBJ2-7
V: TRBV3-1/TRBV3-2
size: .
length: 14
CDR3: CASSPAGGRGEQYF
DNA: TGTGCCAGCAGCCCCGCCGGGGGTCGGGGCGAGCAGTACTTC

D: .
J: TRBJ1-3
V: TRBV5-1
size: .
length: 14
CDR3: CASSFGGAGNTIYF
DNA: TGCGCCAGCAGCTTCGGGGGTGCTGGAAACACCATATATTTT

D: .
J: TRBJ2-5
V: TRBV24-1
size: .
length: 15
CDR3: CATSGWTEAQETQYF
DNA: TGTGCCACCAGTGGGTGGACGGAGGCCCAAGAGACCCAGTACTTC

D: TRBD1
J: TRBJ1-6
V: TRBV11-2
size: .
length: 16
CDR3: CASNNPGTGEDSPLHF
DNA: TGTGCCAGCAATAATCCTGGGACAGGGGAGGATTCACCCCTCCACTTT

D: .
J: TRBJ1-5
V: TRBV20-1
size: .
length: 15
CDR3: CSASEPDTGNQPQHF
DNA: TGCAGTGCCAGTGAACCGGACACGGGCAATCAGCCCCAGCATTTT

D: .
J: TRBJ1-2
V: TRBV28
size: .
length: 12
CDR3: CASLRTQYGYTF
DNA: TGTGCCAGCTTGAGGACACAGTACGGCTACACCTTC

D: .
J: TRBJ2-3
V: TRBV19
size: .
length: 13
CDR3: CASSIRREDTQYF
DNA: TGTGCCAGTAGTATTCGCCGGGAGGATACGCAGTATTTT

D: TRBD2
J: TRBJ2-5
V: TRBV7-9
size: .
length: 16
CDR3: CASSSRAGTIGETQYF
DNA: TGTGCCAGCAGCTCTAGAGCCGGGACTATCGGGGAGACCCAGTACTTC

D: .
J: TRBJ2-2
V: TRBV24-1
size: .
length: 15
CDR3: CATSPGQTNTGELFF
DNA: TGTGCCACCAGTCCGGGACAAACTAACACCGGGGAGCTGTTTTTT

D: .
J: TRBJ2-3
V: TRBV6-5
size: .
length: 13
CDR3: CATNGGSTDTQYF
DNA: TGTGCCACCAACGGCGGCAGCACAGATACGCAGTATTTT

D: .
J: TRBJ2-1
V: TRBV2
size: .
length: 11
CDR3: CASREYSEQFF
DNA: TGTGCCAGCAGGGAATACTCTGAGCAGTTCTTC

D: .
J: TRBJ1-1
V: TRBV28
size: once
length: 15
CDR3: CASSLGDYMNTEAFF
DNA: TGTGCCAGCAGTTTAGGAGATTACATGAACACTGAAGCTTTCTTT

D: TRBD1
J: TRBJ2-7
V: TRBV3-1/TRBV3-2
size: .
length: 13
CDR3: CASSQGQGAGQYF
DNA: TGTGCCAGCAGCCAGGGACAGGGGGCGGGGCAGTACTTC

D: TRBD2
J: TRBJ2-1
V: TRBV13
size: .
length: 15
CDR3: CASSSLAGGLNEQFF
DNA: TGTGCCAGCAGCTCCCTAGCGGGGGGGCTCAATGAGCAGTTCTTC

D: TRBD1
J: TRBJ1-4
V: TRBV30
size: .
length: 17
CDR3: CAWSVGDRGQWFEKLFF
DNA: TGTGCCTGGAGTGTAGGGGACAGGGGGCAGTGGTTTGAAAAACTGTTTTTT

D: .
J: TRBJ1-2
V: TRBV24-1
size: .
length: 16
CDR3: CATSEVAGGPDYGYTF
DNA: TGTGCCACCAGTGAGGTCGCGGGGGGGCCAGACTATGGCTACACCTTC

D: .
J: TRBJ2-1
V: TRBV5-1
size: once
length: 13
CDR3: CASSLARGYEQFF
DNA: TGCGCCAGCAGCTTGGCCAGAGGCTATGAGCAGTTCTTC

D: .
J: TRBJ1-2
V: TRBV6-5
size: .
length: 13
CDR3: CASSYDSLYGYTF
DNA: TGTGCCAGCAGTTACGACAGCCTCTATGGCTACACCTTC

D: TRBD1
J: TRBJ2-7
V: TRBV5-5
size: .
length: 13
CDR3: CASRYRGGYEQYF
DNA: TGTGCCAGCAGATACAGGGGCGGGTACGAGCAGTACTTC

D: TRBD1
J: TRBJ1-1
V: TRBV2
size: .
length: 16
CDR3: CASPPVFDRVGTEAFF
DNA: TGTGCCAGCCCACCCGTCTTTGACAGGGTGGGCACTGAAGCTTTCTTT

D: TRBD1
J: TRBJ1-4
V: TRBV9
size: .
length: 15
CDR3: CASSFRQGVNEKLFF
DNA: TGTGCCAGCAGCTTCCGACAGGGCGTTAATGAAAAACTGTTTTTT

D: .
J: TRBJ2-7
V: TRBV19
size: .
length: 13
CDR3: CASSSGGLSEQYF
DNA: TGTGCCAGTAGCAGTGGGGGCCTATCCGAGCAGTACTTC

D: .
J: TRBJ1-2
V: TRBV9
size: once
length: 17
CDR3: CASSVGLPGGGEGGYTF
DNA: TGTGCCAGCAGCGTAGGCCTCCCCGGGGGGGGCGAAGGTGGCTACACCTTC

D: TRBD1
J: TRBJ1-2
V: TRBV11-2
size: .
length: 14
CDR3: CASSAPRDRGGYTF
DNA: TGTGCCAGCAGCGCGCCCCGGGACAGGGGTGGCTACACCTTC

D: .
J: TRBJ2-7
V: TRBV7-9
size: few
length: 14
CDR3: CASSLPGNSYEQYF
DNA: TGTGCCAGCAGCTTACCCGGGAACTCCTACGAGCAGTACTTC

D: .
J: TRBJ1-2
V: TRBV27
size: .
length: 14
CDR3: CASSTKGGGYGYTF
DNA: TGTGCCAGCAGCACAAAAGGGGGGGGCTATGGCTACACCTTC

D: .
J: TRBJ2-2
V: TRBV5-4
size: .
length: 14
CDR3: CASSPGGSFGELFF
DNA: TGTGCCAGCTCCCCCGGGGGTAGTTTCGGGGAGCTGTTTTTT

D: TRBD2
J: TRBJ2-1
V: TRBV9
size: .
length: 18
CDR3: CASSVVFSGGFPYNEQFF
DNA: TGTGCCAGCAGCGTAGTATTCAGCGGGGGGTTTCCCTACAATGAGCAGTTCTTC

D: TRBD2
J: TRBJ2-7
V: TRBV4-1
size: .
length: 13
CDR3: CASSHRLAYEQYF
DNA: TGCGCCAGCAGCCACAGACTAGCGTACGAGCAGTACTTC